These 16 T cell receptor beta chains were sequenced from one sample in a study of regulatory T cells in long-lasting Graves disease. Time point indicated: newly diagnosed GD, antithyroid drugs for less than 3 months. The authors made the TCR library using RNA they extracted from PBMCs. Relying on iRepertoire HTBI primers and Arm-PCR of CDR3 regions, the team built TCR beta libraries. TCRdb itself ran the multiplex PCR reads through MiXCR, one entry per CDR3 protein. The profile shows hundreds of thousands of distinct CDR3 sequences, 15% to 20% of them singletons. The same sample was also used in a study of T cells in Graves' hyperthyroidism and ophthalmopathy.

The source material was peripheral blood mononuclear cells (PBMCs), sampled at new diagnosis, from a patient treated with antithyroid drugs. The receptors were sampled from a woman aged 35-65 years with Graves disease.

This clonotype has a handful of counts. The chain carries TRBV6-2 or TRBV6-3 and TRBJ1-1; no clear D gene. This CDR3 has 15 amino acids. CDR1 is MNHEY and CDR2 is SVGEGT in the germline V gene. Trimming left V 4 bases short and J 1 base short, with 13 bases between. The CDR3 DNA is TGTGCCAGCAGTTCTCCTATCATGGGGAACACTGAAGCTTTCTTT. Encoded protein: CASSSPIMGNTEAFF.

The table lists this clonotype with many counts. This chain connects TRBV29-1 to TRBJ1-1; 9 nucleotides align to TRBD1. After removal of 3 bases from V and 0 bases from J, the junction contained 11 bases not matched to a gene. Germline lookup yields CDR1 SQVTM and CDR2 ANQGSEA. The CDR3 extends over 17 amino acids. CDR3 loop: CSVDKPGQGIMNTEAFF. The DNA for the CDR3 is TGCAGCGTTGATAAGCCGGGACAGGGTATCATGAACACTGAAGCTTTCTTT.

The V and J genes are TRBV7-2 and TRBJ1-6; the D gene is possibly TRBD1 (6 bases). V was trimmed by 6 bases and J by 7 bases, leaving 13 bases between them. The CDR3 sequence is 14 residues long. CDR1 is SGHTA and CDR2 is FQGNSA in the germline V gene. The chain's CDR3 is CASSPGTTNSPLHF. DNA for the CDR3: TGTGCCAGCAGTCCCGGGACAACAAATTCACCCCTCCACTTT.

This clonotype has at least ten counts. J is TRBJ2-5 and V is TRBV20-1; 9 nucleotides align to TRBD1. This CDR3 is built from 12 residues. CDR1 is DFQATT and CDR2 is SNEGSKA in the germline V gene (reference sequence). V was clipped by 7 bases and J by 7 bases; unmatched bases: 7. CDR3 sequence reads: CSVSQGAGTQYF. As DNA, the CDR3 is TGCAGTGTTTCACAGGGGGCTGGGACCCAGTACTTC.

CDR3 sequence: CASSLNTEVTYNEQFF. The CDR3 DNA sequence: TGTGCCAGCAGCTTAAACACGGAGGTCACCTACAATGAGCAGTTCTTC. The chain employs TRBV7-3 and TRBJ2-1, with D possibly TRBD2 on 5 matching bases. CDR3 length: 16 residues. Germline CDR1 reads SGHTA; CDR2 reads FQGTGA. The V and J ends lost 1 base and 2 bases respectively, with 12 bases between them.

This clonotype was counted many times. This sequence joins TRBV6-1 and TRBJ1-5; D unresolved. The CDR3 extends over 14 amino acids. Germline loops: CDR1 MNHNS, CDR2 SASEGT. Trimming removed 6 bases from V and 6 bases from J, with 15 bases in between. The CDR3 region is CASRTLEGRQPQHF. CDR3 in DNA: TGTGCCAGCAGGACCTTAGAGGGCCGTCAGCCCCAGCATTTT.

This clonotype appeared a few times. The chain uses TRBV13 and TRBJ2-2, with D perhaps given as TRBD1 or TRBD2 (5 bases each). Looked up from germline, CDR1 is PRHDT and CDR2 is FYEKMQ (reference sequence). Trimming stripped 5 bases from V and 7 bases from J, with 17 bases between. The CDR3 runs to 15 residues. CDR3: CASSPSGVGVGELFF. The CDR3 DNA sequence: TGTGCCAGCAGCCCATCGGGTGTGGGGGTCGGGGAGCTGTTTTTT.

This clonotype has just a few counts. This chain links TRBV6-5 with TRBJ1-1, with D possibly matching TRBD1 (6 bases). Per the germline V gene, CDR1 is MNHEY and CDR2 is SVGAGI. V lost 2 bases and J lost 4, with 8 bases in between. CDR3 length equals 13 residues. The CDR3: CASSYGGSTEAFF. CDR3 DNA sequence: TGTGCCAGCAGTTACGGGGGCAGCACTGAAGCTTTCTTT.

This clonotype was seen ten or more times. The V call is TRBV30, the J call TRBJ2-5; a possible D gene is TRBD1 (5 bases). Trimming pared 0 bases from V and 5 bases from J, leaving 7 bases between. Per germline, CDR1 GTSNPN and CDR2 SVGIG (reference sequence). This CDR3 contains 12 residues. The CDR3 DNA is TGTGCCTGGAGTGTAGGGGATGAGACCCAGTACTTC. It specifies CAWSVGDETQYF. The full variable domain, with the rest looked up from reference TRBV30 and TRBJ2-5, is SQTIHQWPATLVQPVGSPLSLECTVEGTSNPNLYWYRQAAGRGLQLLFYSVGIGQISSEVPQNLSASRPQDRQFILSSKKLLLSDSGFYLCAWSVGDETQYFGPGTRLLVL.

The gene calls are TRBV10-3 and TRBJ2-6; D is uncertain. The CDR3 contains 13 residues. V lost 4 bases and J lost 2, with 3 bases in between. Germline CDR1 reads ENHRY; CDR2 reads SYGVKD. The CDR3 here is CAISGTGANVLTF. CDR3 sequence (DNA): TGTGCCATCAGTGGGACTGGGGCCAACGTCCTGACTTTC.

This clonotype was recorded a few times. This chain joins TRBV19 and TRBJ1-6; TRBD1 matches 10 bases. The CDR3 runs 16 residues. Trimming took 11 bases from V and 5 from J; bases not matched to a gene: 12. The germline V gene has CDR1 LNHDA and CDR2 SQIVND (reference sequence). The CDR3 bases are TGTGCCTCGCGGATAGCGGGACAGGGGAATAATTCACCCCTCCACTTT. It yields the protein CASRIAGQGNNSPLHF.

This clonotype was counted many times. The V gene is TRBV12-3 or TRBV12-4, the J gene TRBJ1-2; 9 bases agree with TRBD1. The CDR3 covers 14 residues. J gave up 8 bases and V 5 bases, and 9 bases lay outside the gene matches. For the CDR3, the DNA is TGTGCCAGCAGTCCGGACAGGGGCTTGGGAGGCTACACCTTC. It translates to CASSPDRGLGGYTF.

This clonotype was detected many times. The chain has TRBV12-3 or TRBV12-4 and TRBJ1-1; D not resolved. The V end was cut by 0 bases, the J end by 10 bases, with 15 bases between. The CDR3 is 14 residues long. The CDR3 region has the DNA TGTGCCAGCAGTTTAGCGCAGGAGGAGCCAGGAGCTTTCTTT. The encoded protein is CASSLAQEEPGAFF.

The chain links TRBV20-1 to TRBJ2-2; D is ambiguous. The ends were cut back, 6 bases at V and 6 bases at J, with 20 bases in the middle. This CDR3 comprises 15 residues. CDR1 and CDR2 (germline): DFQATT, SNEGSKA (reference sequence). CDR3 DNA: TGCAGTGCCGAGAGCCTGACTCACGCAGCCGGGGAGCTGTTTTTT. Translated, it gives CSAESLTHAAGELFF.

This clonotype was detected many times. The chain employs TRBV20-1 and TRBJ1-1, with D unclear. Germline CDR1 and CDR2: DFQATT and SNEGSKA (reference sequence). The CDR3 covers 14 residues. The V and J ends lost 3 bases and 0 bases respectively, with 11 bases between them. The CDR3 loop reads CSASNLALNTEAFF. The CDR3 DNA sequence: TGCAGTGCTAGCAACCTGGCGTTGAACACTGAAGCTTTCTTT.

Only a few counts were recorded for this clonotype. This rearrangement joins TRBV7-3 to TRBJ2-6; D ambiguous. The V end was cut by 3 bases, the J end by 4 bases, with 10 bases between. The CDR3 loop spans 15 amino acids. The germline CDR1 and CDR2 sequences are SGHTA and FQGTGA. The CDR3 DNA reads TGTGCCAGCAGCTTCATCAGTCGGGGGGCCAACGTCCTGACTTTC. This encodes CASSFISRGANVLTF.